Listed here is a single T cell receptor beta chain. The germline CDR1 and CDR2 sequences are SGHRS and YFSETQ. The CDR3 extends over 14 amino acids. V shed 0 bases and J shed 1 base, with 7 bases lying between them. This entry belongs to a study of blood T cell repertoires in COVID-19. For the study at large: Samples representing acute and convalescent COVID-19 were sourced from the United States, Italy and Spain.

Method: immunoSEQ multiplex PCR; TCRdb's copy keeps in-frame clones and lacks some. This table holds tens of thousands of clones, around nine tenths found once. V usage is TRBV5-1 and J usage is TRBJ1-1; D gene uncertain. The sequenced sample was peripheral blood. The sequence was collected from a human donor with active COVID-19. The donor label of this sample is uncertain. The CDR3 spells CASSLGAPNTEAFF. CDR3 sequence (DNA): TGCGCCAGCAGCTTGGGGGCCCCGAACACTGAAGCTTTCTTT.